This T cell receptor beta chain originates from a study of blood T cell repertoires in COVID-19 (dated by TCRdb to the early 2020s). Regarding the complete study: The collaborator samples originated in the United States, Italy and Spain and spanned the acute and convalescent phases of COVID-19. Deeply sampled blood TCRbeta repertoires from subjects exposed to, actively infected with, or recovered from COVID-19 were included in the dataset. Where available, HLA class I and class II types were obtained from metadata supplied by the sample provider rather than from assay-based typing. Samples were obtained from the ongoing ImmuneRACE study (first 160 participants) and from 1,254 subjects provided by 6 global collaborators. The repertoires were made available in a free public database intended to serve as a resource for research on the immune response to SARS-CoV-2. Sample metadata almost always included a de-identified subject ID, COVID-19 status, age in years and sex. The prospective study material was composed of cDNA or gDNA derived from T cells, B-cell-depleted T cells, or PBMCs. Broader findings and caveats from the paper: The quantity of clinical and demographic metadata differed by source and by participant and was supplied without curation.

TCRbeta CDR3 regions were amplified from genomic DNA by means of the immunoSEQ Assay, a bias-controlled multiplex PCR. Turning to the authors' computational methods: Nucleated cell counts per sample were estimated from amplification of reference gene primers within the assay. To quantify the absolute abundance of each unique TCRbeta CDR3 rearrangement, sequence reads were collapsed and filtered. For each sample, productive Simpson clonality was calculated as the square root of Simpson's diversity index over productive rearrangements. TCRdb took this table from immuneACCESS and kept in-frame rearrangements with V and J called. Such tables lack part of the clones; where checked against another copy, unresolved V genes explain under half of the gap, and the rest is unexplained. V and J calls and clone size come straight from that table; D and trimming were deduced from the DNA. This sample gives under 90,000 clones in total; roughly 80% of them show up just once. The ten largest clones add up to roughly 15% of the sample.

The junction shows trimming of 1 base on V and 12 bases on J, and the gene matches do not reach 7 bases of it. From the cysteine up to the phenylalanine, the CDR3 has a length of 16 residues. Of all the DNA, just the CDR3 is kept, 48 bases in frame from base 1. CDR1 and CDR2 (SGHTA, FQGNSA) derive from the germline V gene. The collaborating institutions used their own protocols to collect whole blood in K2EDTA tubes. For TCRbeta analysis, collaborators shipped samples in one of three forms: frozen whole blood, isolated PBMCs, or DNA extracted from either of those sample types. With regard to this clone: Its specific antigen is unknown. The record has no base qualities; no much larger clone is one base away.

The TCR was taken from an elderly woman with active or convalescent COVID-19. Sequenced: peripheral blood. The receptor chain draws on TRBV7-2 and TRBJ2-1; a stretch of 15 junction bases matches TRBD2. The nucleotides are TGTGCCAGCAGCTTAGATGGGACTAGCGGGGGGAGACGGCAGTTCTTC. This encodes CASSLDGTSGGRRQFF.